These 9 T cell receptor beta chains originate from one sample sequenced in a study of cytomegalovirus exposure and HLA in healthy donors. This PCR relied on a set of 60 Vbeta primers and 13 Jbeta primers. Measured with immunoSEQ multiplex PCR; TCRdb has only the in-frame clones, and not every one. Its table lists some 200,000 clones. Material: PBMCs. The receptors originated from a girl under 10 years old in good health and CMV-seropositive.

The chain carries TRBV2 and TRBJ1-1, with D perhaps TRBD1 (5 bases). This CDR3 comprises 11 residues. Germline V gene data show CDR1 as SNHLY and CDR2 as FYNNEI. V was shortened by 6 bases and J by 5 bases, with 7 bases between the two germline ends. The CDR3, as DNA: TGTGCCAGCAGGCCAGGGACTGAAGCTTTCTTT. The encoded protein is CASRPGTEAFF.

This chain uses TRBV28 with TRBJ2-3; tentative D call: TRBD2 (5 bases). The CDR3 spans 19 residues. Germline V gene lookup returns CDR1 MDHEN and CDR2 SYDVKM. Trimming removed 4 bases from V and 4 bases from J, with 27 bases in between. The CDR3: CASSSPVFWGANIPDTQYF. CDR3 nucleotide sequence: TGTGCCAGCAGTTCACCCGTTTTTTGGGGAGCGAACATCCCAGATACGCAGTATTTT.

Regarding this clone: One junction end does not reproduce the germline sequence, and a read error may be involved. This chain links TRBV28 with TRBJ1-2; D might be TRBD1 (6 bases). The CDR3 loop spans 11 amino acids. The germline gives CDR1 MDHEN, CDR2 SYDVKM. The DNA of the CDR3 is TGTGCCAGCAGTTTGTCGACAGGCGCTTTCTTC. This sequence encodes CASSLSTGAFF.

V is TRBV19 and J is TRBJ2-1; D may be TRBD2 (6 bases). V shed 0 bases and J shed 4 bases, with 10 bases lying between them. The CDR3 is 15 amino acids. Germline values: CDR1 LNHDA, CDR2 SQIVND (reference sequence). The CDR3 loop is CASSIEGSGYNEQFF. The CDR3 DNA sequence: TGTGCCAGTAGTATAGAGGGGAGCGGGTACAATGAGCAGTTCTTC.

This sequence joins TRBV30 and TRBJ2-7; D possibly corresponds to TRBD2 (5 bases). V was shortened by 5 bases and J by 6 bases, with 14 bases between the two germline ends. Germline V gene sequence: CDR1 GTSNPN, CDR2 SVGIG (reference sequence). There are 12 residues in the CDR3. The CDR3 sequence: CAWQDGDGEQYF. CDR3 sequence (DNA): TGTGCCTGGCAGGACGGGGATGGCGAGCAGTACTTC. The whole variable domain, filled in from reference TRBV30 and TRBJ2-7, reads SQTIHQWPATLVQPVGSPLSLECTVEGTSNPNLYWYRQAAGRGLQLLFYSVGIGQISSEVPQNLSASRPQDRQFILSSKKLLLSDSGFYLCAWQDGDGEQYFGPGTRLTVT.

The chain links TRBV6-6 to TRBJ1-2, with 7 positions matching TRBD1. The CDR3 contains 11 residues. The V segment lost 2 bases and the J segment 10 bases; nucleotides outside the gene matches: 1. The germline CDR1 and CDR2 sequences are MNHNY and SVGAGI (reference sequence). This chain's CDR3 is CASSYDRVYTF. The CDR3 coding sequence is TGTGCCAGCAGTTACGACAGGGTCTACACCTTC.

The chain recombines TRBV5-1 with TRBJ2-1; TRBD2 matches 8 bases. Germline V CDR1 and CDR2: SGHRS, YFSETQ. Losses at the gene ends were 4 bases for V and 10 bases for J; bases not matched to a gene: 13. The CDR3 runs 15 residues. In DNA form, the CDR3 reads TGCGCCAGCAGCACCGGACTAGCACCCTCGGGGGAGCAGTTCTTC. This translates into CASSTGLAPSGEQFF.

The chain has TRBV7-6 and TRBJ1-4; TRBD1 might be the D (5 bases). V lost 3 bases, J lost 0 bases, and 8 bases lay in between. The CDR3 contains 15 residues. Per germline, CDR1 SGHVS and CDR2 FNYEAQ. CDR3 amino acids: CASSFQGATNEKLFF. Here the CDR3 DNA reads TGTGCCAGCAGCTTTCAGGGTGCAACTAATGAAAAACTGTTTTTT.

The gene calls are TRBV9 and TRBJ2-2, with a tentative D call TRBD1 (6 bases). Trimming pared 1 base from V and 0 bases from J, leaving 10 bases between. Germline V gene sequence: CDR1 SGDLS, CDR2 YYNGEE. CDR3 length: 16 amino acids. The CDR3 here is CASSVLSGANTGELFF. The CDR3 nucleotides are TGTGCCAGCAGCGTACTGTCAGGGGCGAACACCGGGGAGCTGTTTTTT. The entire variable domain, with the rest obtained from reference TRBV9 and TRBJ2-2, is as follows: DSGVTQTPKHLITATGQRVTLRCSPRSGDLSVYWYQQSLDQGLQFLIQYYNGEERAKGNILERFSAQQFPDLHSELNLSSLELGDSALYFCASSVLSGANTGELFFGEGSRLTVL.